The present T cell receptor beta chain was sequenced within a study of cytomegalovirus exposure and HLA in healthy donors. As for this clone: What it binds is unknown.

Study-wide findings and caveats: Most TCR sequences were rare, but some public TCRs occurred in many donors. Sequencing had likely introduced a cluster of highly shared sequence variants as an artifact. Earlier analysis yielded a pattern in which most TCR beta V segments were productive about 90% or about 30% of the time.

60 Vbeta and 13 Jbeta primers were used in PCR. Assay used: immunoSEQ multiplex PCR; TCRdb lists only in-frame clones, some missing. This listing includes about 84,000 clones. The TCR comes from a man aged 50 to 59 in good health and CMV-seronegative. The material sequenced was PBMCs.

The CDR3 nucleotides are TGTGCCAGCAGTTACGGGCGGGGTCTGAGCGAGCAGTACTTC. Protein sequence: CASSYGRGLSEQYF. The rearrangement joins TRBV6-5 to TRBJ2-7; D possibly corresponds to TRBD2 (6 bases). Trimming shortened V by 2 bases and J by 6 bases, and 14 bases separated the two germline ends. CDR3 length: 14 residues. From germline, CDR1 is MNHEY and CDR2 SVGAGI.